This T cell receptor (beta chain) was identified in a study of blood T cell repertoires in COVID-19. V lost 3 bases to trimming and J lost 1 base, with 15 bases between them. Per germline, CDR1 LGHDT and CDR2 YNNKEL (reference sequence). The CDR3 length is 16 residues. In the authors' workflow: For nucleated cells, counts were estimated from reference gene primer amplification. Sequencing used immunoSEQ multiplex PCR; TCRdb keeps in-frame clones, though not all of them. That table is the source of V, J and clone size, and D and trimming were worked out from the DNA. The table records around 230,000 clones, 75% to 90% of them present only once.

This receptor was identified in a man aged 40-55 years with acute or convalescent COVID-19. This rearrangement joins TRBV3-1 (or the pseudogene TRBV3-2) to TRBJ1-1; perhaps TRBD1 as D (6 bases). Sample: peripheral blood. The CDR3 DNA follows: TGTGCCAGCAGCCAGACAACAGGGTGGTGGAACACTGAAGCTTTCTTT. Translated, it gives CASSQTTGWWNTEAFF.